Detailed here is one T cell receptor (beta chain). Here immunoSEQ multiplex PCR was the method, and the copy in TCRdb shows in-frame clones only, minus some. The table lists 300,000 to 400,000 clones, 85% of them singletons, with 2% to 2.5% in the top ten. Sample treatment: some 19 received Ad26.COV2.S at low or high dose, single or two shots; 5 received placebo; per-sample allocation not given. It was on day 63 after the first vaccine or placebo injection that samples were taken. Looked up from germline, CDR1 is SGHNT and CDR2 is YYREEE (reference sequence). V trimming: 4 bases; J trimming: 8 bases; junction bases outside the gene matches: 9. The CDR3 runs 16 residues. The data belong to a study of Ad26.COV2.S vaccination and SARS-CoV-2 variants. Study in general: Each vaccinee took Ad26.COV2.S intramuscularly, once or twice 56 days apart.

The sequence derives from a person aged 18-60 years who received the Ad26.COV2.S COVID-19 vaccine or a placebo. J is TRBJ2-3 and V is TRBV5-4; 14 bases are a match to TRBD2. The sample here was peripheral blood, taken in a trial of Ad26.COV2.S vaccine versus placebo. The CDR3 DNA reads TGTGCCAGCAGCAAGGGACTAGCGGGGGCCGTGGGTACGCAGTATTTT. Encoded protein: CASSKGLAGAVGTQYF.